This T cell receptor beta chain was recovered during a study of CD8 T cells in Susac syndrome. Germline-derived CDR1 and CDR2 are SNHLY and FYNNEI. The length of the CDR3 is 15 residues. With V trimmed by 3 bases and J by 4 bases, 6 bases remained unmatched. Reverse transcription used about 0.45 to 1 ug RNA and random hexamers. Multiplex PCR with immunoSEQ amplified the TCR beta CDR3 across 54 Vbeta and 13 Jbeta. TCRdb passed the immunoSEQ multiplex PCR reads through MiXCR, listing each CDR3 protein once. Among a few hundred thousand distinct CDR3 sequences listed, around 83% were seen once. Included as multiple sclerosis controls were treatment-naive patients who had stable or active relapsing-remitting disease.

The TCR sequence derives from a human donor with multiple sclerosis. The chain links TRBV2 to TRBJ2-5; 9 bases fit TRBD2. Source material: CD8+ T cells from PBMCs. The CDR3 loop reads CASSDSSGRRETQYF. CDR3 DNA: TGTGCCAGCAGTGACAGTAGCGGGAGAAGAGAGACCCAGTACTTC.